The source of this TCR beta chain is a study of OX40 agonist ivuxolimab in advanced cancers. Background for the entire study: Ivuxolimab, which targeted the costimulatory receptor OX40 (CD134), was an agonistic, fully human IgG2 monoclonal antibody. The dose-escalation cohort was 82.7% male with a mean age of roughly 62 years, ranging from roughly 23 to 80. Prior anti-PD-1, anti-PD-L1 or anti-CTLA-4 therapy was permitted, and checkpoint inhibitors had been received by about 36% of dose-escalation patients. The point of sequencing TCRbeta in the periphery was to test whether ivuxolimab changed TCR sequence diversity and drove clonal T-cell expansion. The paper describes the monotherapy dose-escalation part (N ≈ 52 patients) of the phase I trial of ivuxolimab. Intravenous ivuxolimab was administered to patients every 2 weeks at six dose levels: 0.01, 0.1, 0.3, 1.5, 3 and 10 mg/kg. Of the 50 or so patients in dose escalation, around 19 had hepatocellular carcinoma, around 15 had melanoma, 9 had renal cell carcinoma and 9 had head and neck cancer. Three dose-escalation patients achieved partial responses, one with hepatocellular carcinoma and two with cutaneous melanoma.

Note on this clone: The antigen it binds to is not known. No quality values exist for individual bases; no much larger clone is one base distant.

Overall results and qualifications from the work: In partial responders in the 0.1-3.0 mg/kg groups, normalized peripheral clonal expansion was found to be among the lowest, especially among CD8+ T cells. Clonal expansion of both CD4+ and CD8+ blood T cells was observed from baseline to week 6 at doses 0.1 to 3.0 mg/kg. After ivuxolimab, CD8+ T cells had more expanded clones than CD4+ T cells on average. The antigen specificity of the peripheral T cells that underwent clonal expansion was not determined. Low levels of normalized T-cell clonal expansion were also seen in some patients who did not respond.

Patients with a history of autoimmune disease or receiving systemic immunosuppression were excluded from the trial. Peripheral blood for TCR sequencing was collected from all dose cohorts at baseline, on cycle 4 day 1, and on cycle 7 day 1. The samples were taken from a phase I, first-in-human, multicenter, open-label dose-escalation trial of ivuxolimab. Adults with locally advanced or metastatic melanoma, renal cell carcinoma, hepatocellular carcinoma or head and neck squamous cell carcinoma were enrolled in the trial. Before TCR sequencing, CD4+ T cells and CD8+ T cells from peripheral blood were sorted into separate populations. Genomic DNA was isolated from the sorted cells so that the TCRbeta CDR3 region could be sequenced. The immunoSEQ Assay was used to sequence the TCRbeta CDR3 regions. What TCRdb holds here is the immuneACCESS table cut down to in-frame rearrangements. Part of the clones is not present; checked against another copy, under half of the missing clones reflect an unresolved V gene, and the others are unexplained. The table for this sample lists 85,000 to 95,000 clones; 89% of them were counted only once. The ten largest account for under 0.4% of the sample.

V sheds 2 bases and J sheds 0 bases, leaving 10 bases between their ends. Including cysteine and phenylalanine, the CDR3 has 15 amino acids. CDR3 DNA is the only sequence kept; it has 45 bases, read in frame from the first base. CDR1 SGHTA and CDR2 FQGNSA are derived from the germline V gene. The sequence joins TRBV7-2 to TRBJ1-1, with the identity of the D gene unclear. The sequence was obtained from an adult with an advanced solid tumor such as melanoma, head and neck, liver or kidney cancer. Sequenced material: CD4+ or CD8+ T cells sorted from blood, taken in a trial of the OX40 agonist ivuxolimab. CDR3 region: CASSLNAGLNTEAFF. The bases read TGTGCCAGCAGCTTAAACGCAGGCCTGAACACTGAAGCTTTCTTT.